The sequence of this TCR beta chain was determined in a study of blood T cells in healthy people across ages. Study context: Template-switching capture recovered about one barcoded beta molecule per two T cells.

A sample-barcoded 5' primer and a J-beta primer mix were used in a second PCR of about 6 to 12 cycles. TCRdb re-called the 5' RACE reads through MiXCR, storing one row per CDR3 protein. The data contain 1 million or so distinct CDR3 sequences, 25% of them singletons. The same data also contributed to another study, on T cells of mothers and their children. That investigation notes: For unrelated pairs as for related ones, thymic selection shapes TCR recombination output similarly.

The sequenced sample consisted of blood. This sequence originates from a girl aged 2 to 9 in good health.

CDR3: CASSFLGINDKETQYF. The CDR3, as DNA: TGTGCCAGCAGCTTCCTGGGGATTAATGATAAAGAGACCCAGTACTTC. The rearrangement uses TRBV7-9 and TRBJ2-5; no firm D call. Germline-derived CDR1 and CDR2 are SEHNR and FQNEAQ (reference sequence). The CDR3 extends over 16 amino acids. Trimming pared 3 bases from V and 3 bases from J, leaving 17 bases between.